The 11 T cell receptor beta chains given below trace back to one sample, sequenced in a study of blood T cell repertoires in COVID-19. Data came from immunoSEQ multiplex PCR; TCRdb stores just in-frame clones and leaves some out. The table has 300,000 to 500,000 clones, roughly 90% seen once. Sequenced input: PBMCs or T cells enriched from blood (not recorded which). The receptors were gathered from a woman between 25 and 40 years old with acute COVID-19.

This clone has just a few counts. The chain has TRBV27 and TRBJ1-2, with TRBD1 matching 10 bases. There are 14 residues in the CDR3. V shed 8 bases, J shed 8 bases, and the junction held 11 bases outside the gene matches. Germline V gene lookup returns CDR1 MNHEY and CDR2 SMNVEV (reference sequence). For the CDR3, the DNA is TGTGCCAGCTCTCCGGGACAGGGGATGATAGGCTACACCTTC. This codes for CASSPGQGMIGYTF.

On this clone itself: In the same sample, other DNA sequences code for this CDR3. The rearrangement uses TRBV9 and TRBJ2-5, with D unclear. Trimming removed 4 bases from V and 5 bases from J, with 6 bases in between. Germline CDR1 reads SGDLS; CDR2 reads YYNGEE. There are 11 residues in the CDR3. CDR3 sequence reads: CASSRGETQYF. The CDR3 DNA reads as TGTGCCAGCAGCAGAGGTGAGACCCAGTACTTC.

This clone was seen just once. The gene calls are TRBV7-3 and TRBJ2-3; unclear D gene. The CDR3 runs 14 residues. The germline V gene has CDR1 SGHTA and CDR2 FQGTGA. V was cut by 0 bases and J by 3 bases, with 7 bases left in between. CDR3 DNA: TGTGCCAGCAGCTTAACGAGGCAGACAGATACGCAGTATTTT. Protein: CASSLTRQTDTQYF.

The V gene is TRBV30, the J gene TRBJ1-6; D call uncertain. The germline V gene has CDR1 GTSNPN and CDR2 SVGIG (reference sequence). The CDR3 consists of 15 residues. V lost 0 bases and J 6 bases, leaving 12 bases between the germline ends. CDR3 protein: CAWSVMGSGNSPLHF. DNA of the CDR3: TGTGCCTGGAGTGTAATGGGCAGCGGTAATTCACCCCTCCACTTT.

The V and J genes are TRBV7-6 and TRBJ1-1; a weak D match, TRBD1 (6 bases). This CDR3 is built from 16 residues. Trimming left V 5 bases short and J 2 bases short, with 18 bases between. From germline, CDR1 is SGHVS and CDR2 FNYEAQ. CDR3: CASSPRRGAGNTEAFF. The CDR3 coding sequence is TGTGCCAGCAGCCCTAGGCGGGGGGCCGGAAACACTGAAGCTTTCTTT.

This clone was recorded a few times. The CDR3 DNA is TGTGCCAGCAGTGACTCTACAGAAGATACTAACACTGAAGCTTTCTTT. It is translated as CASSDSTEDTNTEAFF. The genes are TRBV2 and TRBJ1-1; no clear D gene. CDR1 SNHLY and CDR2 FYNNEI come from the germline V gene. CDR3 length: 16 amino acids. Trimming shortened V by 3 bases and J by 2 bases, and 16 bases separated the two germline ends. Complete variable domain (other parts from reference TRBV2 and TRBJ1-1): EPEVTQTPSHQVTQMGQEVILRCVPISNHLYFYWYRQILGQKVEFLVSFYNNEISEKSEIFDDQFSVERPDGSNFTLKIRSTKLEDSAMYFCASSDSTEDTNTEAFFGQGTRLTVV.

This rearrangement joins TRBV19 to TRBJ1-5; D might be TRBD1 (6 bases). The CDR3 runs to 16 residues. The V gene's germline CDR1 is LNHDA and CDR2 SQIVND (reference sequence). V gave up 3 bases and J gave up 4 bases, with 16 bases separating them. In DNA, the CDR3 is TGTGCCAGTAGTATTTTGAGGGGGACGGCGAATCAGCCCCAGCATTTT. It yields the protein CASSILRGTANQPQHF.

The chain has TRBV6-4 and TRBJ2-3; possible D gene TRBD1, 6 bases. The germline V gene has CDR1 MRHNA and CDR2 SNTAGT. The CDR3 is made up of 14 amino acids. V lost 2 bases to trimming and J lost 6 bases, with 12 bases between them. In DNA form, the CDR3 reads TGTGCCAGCAGTGACCTCGAAAGGGGGGATACGCAGTATTTT. This encodes CASSDLERGDTQYF.

This clone was seen just once. The V and J genes are TRBV10-3 and TRBJ1-2; D may be TRBD1 (5 bases). Trimming pared 8 bases from V and 6 bases from J, leaving 16 bases between. This CDR3 has 13 residues. Germline V gene data show CDR1 as ENHRY and CDR2 as SYGVKD. CDR3 residues: CAIHDRVGDGYTF. CDR3 DNA: TGTGCCATCCATGACAGAGTAGGAGATGGCTACACCTTC.

The V call is TRBV5-1, the J call TRBJ2-1; the D is unclear. There are 14 residues in the CDR3. Between the trimmed V and J ends, which lost 0 bases and 7 bases, there was a span of 11 bases. Looked up from germline, CDR1 is SGHRS and CDR2 is YFSETQ. The CDR3 nucleotides are TGCGCCAGCAGCTTGGACGGGTTCGGAAATGAGCAGTTCTTC. Its protein product is CASSLDGFGNEQFF.

V usage is TRBV29-1 and J usage is TRBJ1-2; 7 nucleotides align to TRBD1. CDR1 is SQVTM and CDR2 is ANQGSEA in the germline V gene. The CDR3 has 13 amino acids. Germline trimming cut 2 bases from V and 0 bases from J; bases unmatched to any gene: 0. CDR3 bases: TGCAGCGTTGAAAGGGGGCCTAACTATGGCTACACCTTC. It translates to CSVERGPNYGYTF. Full variable domain (outside the CDR3, taken from reference TRBV29-1 and TRBJ1-2): SAVISQKPSRDICQRGTSLTIQCQVDSQVTMMFWYRQQPGQSLTLIATANQGSEATYESGFVIDKFPISRPNLTFSTLTVSNMSPEDSSIYLCSVERGPNYGYTFGSGTRLTVV.